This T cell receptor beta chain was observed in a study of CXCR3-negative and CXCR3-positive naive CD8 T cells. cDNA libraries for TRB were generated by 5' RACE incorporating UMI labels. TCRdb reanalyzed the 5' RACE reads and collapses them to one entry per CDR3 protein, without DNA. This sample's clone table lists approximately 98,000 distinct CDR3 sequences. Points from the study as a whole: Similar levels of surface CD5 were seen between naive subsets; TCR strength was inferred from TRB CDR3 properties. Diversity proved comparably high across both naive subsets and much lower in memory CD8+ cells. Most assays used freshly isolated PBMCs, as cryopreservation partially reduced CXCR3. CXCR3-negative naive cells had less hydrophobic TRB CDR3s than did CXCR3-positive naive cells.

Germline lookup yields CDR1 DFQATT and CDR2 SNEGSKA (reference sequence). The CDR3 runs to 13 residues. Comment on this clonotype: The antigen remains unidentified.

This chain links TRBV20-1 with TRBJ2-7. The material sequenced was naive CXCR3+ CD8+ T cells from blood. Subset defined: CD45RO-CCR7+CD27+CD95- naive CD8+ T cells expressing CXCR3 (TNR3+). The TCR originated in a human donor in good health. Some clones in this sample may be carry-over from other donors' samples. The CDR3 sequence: CNASEASSYEQYF.